This TCR beta chain was sequenced for a study of T-cell memory formation after mild COVID-19 (dated by TCRdb to the early 2020s). In terms of the full investigation: TCR sequence clusters from the two donors were found to be largely donor specific. Longitudinal TCRalpha and TCRbeta repertoire sequencing tracked T-cell clones expanding and contracting after mild COVID-19 in a couple of donors. Two young, previously healthy adult volunteers, one female and one male, were included in the cohort.

General findings and caveats noted by the study authors: Whether the second-wave clones peaking on day 37 were SARS-CoV-2 specific was not confirmed. Some responding clones were detected in pre-infection memory, suggesting pre-existing cross-reactive memory T cells joined the SARS-CoV-2 response. Clones contracting from day 15 to 85 had balanced CD4/CD8 phenotypes, while a second wave expanding from day 15 to 37 was biased towards CD4+. Contracting CD4+ clones were located mainly in the CM and EM memory subsets, whereas CD8+ clones were found to be enriched in EMRA. The study included only a couple of mild cases, and larger cohorts that include severe cases with pre-infection samples were judged to be necessary.

Details on this clonotype: Its antigen remains unidentified. Base quality data are lacking; no much larger clone is found one base away.

Ficoll-Paque density gradient centrifugation was the method used to isolate PBMCs. From its cysteine to its phenylalanine, the CDR3 spans 14 amino acids. The sequence is cut down to CDR3 DNA, 42 bases in frame from base 1. The junction shows trimming of 3 bases on V and 3 bases on J, and the gene matches do not reach 5 bases of it. Per the germline V gene, SGHTA is the CDR1 and FQGNSA is the CDR2. This sample was sequenced with an Illumina NovaSeq 6000. Using 5'RACE with constant-segment primers, TCRalpha and TCRbeta cDNA libraries were constructed, with sample barcodes and unique molecular identifiers added in the process. RNA was extracted from every sample with Trizol reagent. Libraries were amplified in two PCR steps, with a second sample barcode and Illumina TruSeq adapters added in the second step. The libraries were sequenced on an Illumina NovaSeq using 2 x 150 bp paired-end reads. The source study handled its data this way. With migec v1.2.7, reads were demultiplexed and then collapsed into UMI-guided consensus sequences. With mixcr v2.1.11, UMI consensuses were aligned to TRA and TRB V and J templates and assembled into clonotypes. A clonotype was counted as expanded or contracted only when both edgeR and NoisET called the clonotype significant, with the noise models trained on biological replicates. For edgeR calls, the thresholds were a false discovery rate-adjusted p below 0.01 and a log2 fold-change of 1. PCA with hierarchical clustering of max-normalized trajectories of the 1000 most abundant clonotypes was used as exploratory dynamics analysis. Separately sequenced CD4+ and CD8+ repertoires were used to assign a CD4 or CD8 phenotype to each responding clone. TCRdb reran the public reads through fastp at Q25 and MiXCR, keeping productive beta chains. Entries that share a CDR3 protein sequence are merged under the most common genes and DNA. None of the V and J calls come from the authors' own analysis; TCRdb made them. In all, the sample holds under 650,000 distinct CDR3 sequences, and roughly 18% of those were seen once. Of the sample, 12% is held by the ten largest clones.

The sample was PBMCs or a T cell subset sorted from them (not recorded which). The V and J segments used are TRBV7-2 and TRBJ2-7, and 7 junction bases match TRBD1. The TCR sequence derives from an adult woman who had mild COVID-19 (a few samples of this study predate the infection). The sample titles of this study are shuffled in the database, so cell type and time point are left out; the donor was told from shared clones. The CDR3 is CASSLGTEDYEQYF. The nucleotide sequence is TGTGCCAGCAGCTTGGGGACAGAGGACTACGAGCAGTACTTC.